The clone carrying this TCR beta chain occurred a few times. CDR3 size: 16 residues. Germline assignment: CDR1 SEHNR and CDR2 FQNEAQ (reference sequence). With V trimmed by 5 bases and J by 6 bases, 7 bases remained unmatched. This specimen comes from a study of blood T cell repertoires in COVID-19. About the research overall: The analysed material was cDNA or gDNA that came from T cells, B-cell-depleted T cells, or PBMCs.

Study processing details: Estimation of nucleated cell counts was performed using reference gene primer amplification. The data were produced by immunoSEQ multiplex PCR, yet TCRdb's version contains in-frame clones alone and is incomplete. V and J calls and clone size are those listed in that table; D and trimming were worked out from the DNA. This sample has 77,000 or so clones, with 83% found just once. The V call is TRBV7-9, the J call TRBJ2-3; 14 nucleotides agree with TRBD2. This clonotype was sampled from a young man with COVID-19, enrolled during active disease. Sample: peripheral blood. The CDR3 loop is CASSRGLAGAGDTQYF. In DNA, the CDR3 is TGTGCCAGCAGCCGGGGACTAGCGGGAGCCGGGGATACGCAGTATTTT.